Each of the 2 T cell receptor beta chains below was sequenced from the same sample in a study of PD-1 blockade in classical Hodgkin lymphoma. Exposure to brentuximab vedotin varied, and each patient had relapsed following autologous stem cell transplantation. The authors enriched CD8+ T cells from thawed PBMCs via magnetic negative selection. The repertoire was sequenced with immunoSEQ multiplex PCR; TCRdb's copy has only in-frame clones and lacks some. The sample lists approximately 10,000 clones, roughly 84% occurring once. The starting material was CD8+ T cells from blood, obtained at baseline. The receptors were sampled from a human donor with classical Hodgkin lymphoma.

V and J are TRBV21-1 and TRBJ2-7; TRBD1, as called in the table, went unchecked against the DNA. TRBV21-1 is reported as a pseudogene. The CDR3 runs to 14 residues. The CDR3 nucleotides read TGTGCCAGGAGCAAGGGGACAGGGGCATCCGAGCAGTACTTC. Protein: CARSKGTGASEQYF.

The chain joins TRBV4-3 to TRBJ2-1; 14 positions match TRBD2. CDR1 is LGHNA and CDR2 is YSLEER in the germline V gene. The CDR3 covers 17 residues. With 2 bases clipped from V and 7 bases from J, the junction kept 7 bases outside the gene matches. The CDR3, as DNA: TGCGCCAGCAGCCAACGAGAGGGACTAGCGGGAGTTAATGAGCAGTTCTTC. It is translated as CASSQREGLAGVNEQFF.